The 29 T cell receptor beta chains below all came from one sample that was sequenced in a study of cytomegalovirus exposure and HLA in healthy donors. It was with 60 Vbeta and 13 Jbeta primers that the PCR ran. TCRdb's copy holds only in-frame clones and misses some; the assay was immunoSEQ multiplex PCR. The sample records roughly 180,000 clones, approximately 82% being singletons. The source material was PBMCs. The origin of the receptors is a woman aged 35 to 49 in good health and CMV-seropositive.

This chain joins TRBV29-1 and TRBJ1-1; TRBD1 aligns across 7 bases. CDR1 and CDR2 from the germline V gene are SQVTM and ANQGSEA. This CDR3 has 11 residues. The V and J ends lost 7 bases and 11 bases, in that order; junction bases with no gene match: 10. In nucleotides, the CDR3 is TGCAGCGCCACACAGGGGAACGGGGCTTTCTTT. Residues: CSATQGNGAFF.

This sequence joins TRBV4-1 and TRBJ2-2; D unclear. Germline V gives CDR1 MGHRA, CDR2 YSYEKL. CDR3 size: 14 residues. V shed 0 bases and J shed 3 bases, with 5 bases lying between them. CDR3 DNA sequence: TGCGCCAGCAGCCAAGATTCGTACACCGGGGAGCTGTTTTTT. Its translation is CASSQDSYTGELFF.

This clone occurred a few times. The V call is TRBV28, the J call TRBJ1-2; 10 nucleotides agree with TRBD1. The V segment lost 5 bases and the J segment 3 bases; nucleotides outside the gene matches: 6. The CDR3 spans 15 residues. CDR1 is MDHEN and CDR2 is SYDVKM in the germline V gene. The CDR3 reads CASSQLTGGDYGYTF. The CDR3 DNA reads TGTGCCAGCAGTCAACTGACAGGGGGCGACTATGGCTACACCTTC.

The chain couples TRBV27 to TRBJ1-6; no reliable D call. Germline-derived CDR1 and CDR2 are MNHEY and SMNVEV (reference sequence). The CDR3 covers 15 residues. Trimming left V 2 bases short and J 5 bases short, with 10 bases between. CDR3 sequence (DNA): TGTGCCAGCAGTTTAGCAACATCTCATAATTCACCCCTCCACTTT. This translates into CASSLATSHNSPLHF.

This clone came up once. The chain recombines TRBV7-8 with TRBJ1-2; TRBD1 agrees at 8 bases. The germline CDR1 and CDR2 sequences are SGHVS and FQNEAQ. The CDR3 runs to 16 residues. V shed 6 bases and J 4 bases; nucleotides not matched to a gene: 13. The DNA of the CDR3 is TGTGCCAGCAGTCCTCAAGACAGGGGTATCCCCTATGGCTACACCTTC. As protein: CASSPQDRGIPYGYTF.

The chain links TRBV30 to TRBJ1-3, with D unresolved. V lost 0 bases to trimming and J lost 2 bases, with 11 bases between them. CDR1 is GTSNPN, CDR2 SVGIG, per germline (reference sequence). CDR3 size: 15 residues. The CDR3 DNA follows: TGTGCCTGGAGTGTACATAATTATGCTGGAAACACCATATATTTT. Translating gives CAWSVHNYAGNTIYF.

This clone was counted between two and nine times. This chain uses TRBV6-4 with TRBJ2-1, with D perhaps matching TRBD2 (6 bases). CDR3 length: 16 amino acids. The germline V gene encodes CDR1 MRHNA and CDR2 SNTAGT. Deletions cut 5 bases from V and 5 bases from J, with 19 bases between. In DNA, the CDR3 is TGTGCCAGCAGTAGTATCGGCGGGATACTGAACAATGAGCAGTTCTTC. As protein: CASSSIGGILNNEQFF.

The chain is built from TRBV5-1 and TRBJ2-1; 13 bases are a match to TRBD2. This CDR3 comprises 16 residues. J lost 5 bases, V lost 5 bases, and 7 bases had no gene match. Germline V gene lookup returns CDR1 SGHRS and CDR2 YFSETQ. The CDR3 loop reads CASRIGTSGKNNEQFF. Here the CDR3 DNA reads TGCGCCAGCAGAATCGGGACTAGCGGGAAGAACAATGAGCAGTTCTTC.

This chain connects TRBV5-1 to TRBJ2-7, with D perhaps matching TRBD2 (7 bases). V was pared by 1 base and J by 0 bases, with 14 bases between. The germline V gene has CDR1 SGHRS and CDR2 YFSETQ. This CDR3 spans 16 amino acids. For the CDR3, the DNA is TGCGCCAGCAGCTTGACGGGGGGCCGGAGCTCCTACGAGCAGTACTTC. Translation gives CASSLTGGRSSYEQYF.

The genes are TRBV2 and TRBJ1-2; D uncertain. CDR1 and CDR2 from the germline V gene are SNHLY and FYNNEI. This CDR3 is 14 amino acids long. V dropped 4 bases and J dropped 4 bases, with 13 bases sitting between them. The CDR3 DNA is TGTGCCAGCAGTGGCGGGAGCCCTAGCTATGGCTACACCTTC. Residues: CASSGGSPSYGYTF.

The V gene is TRBV28, the J gene TRBJ1-4; D ambiguous. Trimming cost V 8 bases and J 8 bases, with 9 bases left between them. CDR1 MDHEN and CDR2 SYDVKM come from the germline V gene. The CDR3 is 11 amino acids. CDR3 protein: CASEVREKLFF. The DNA for the CDR3 is TGTGCCAGCGAGGTACGCGAAAAACTGTTTTTT.

V and J are TRBV7-9 and TRBJ1-1; D unresolved. V was clipped by 6 bases and J by 4 bases, with 15 bases between them. This CDR3 is 14 amino acids long. Germline values: CDR1 SEHNR, CDR2 FQNEAQ (reference sequence). CDR3 sequence: CASRDEGVSTEAFF. The CDR3, as DNA: TGTGCCAGCAGGGATGAGGGCGTAAGCACTGAAGCTTTCTTT.

The J gene is TRBJ2-1, the V gene TRBV29-1; TRBD2 matches at 9 bases. CDR1 is SQVTM and CDR2 is ANQGSEA in the germline V gene. CDR3 size: 12 residues. V shed 4 bases and J 9 bases; nucleotides not matched to a gene: 4. The DNA for the CDR3 is TGCAGCGTTGGTAGCGGGAGCGGTGAGCAGTTCTTC. Translating gives CSVGSGSGEQFF.

V usage is TRBV10-3 and J usage is TRBJ1-2; 8 bases fit TRBD1. V lost 6 bases, J lost 3 bases, and 3 bases stayed unmatched. CDR1 ENHRY and CDR2 SYGVKD come from the germline V gene. The CDR3 sequence is 13 residues long. The CDR3 region has the DNA TGTGCCATCAGCAAGGACAGGGACTATGGCTACACCTTC. This sequence encodes CAISKDRDYGYTF.

This clone was found a few times. J is TRBJ2-3 and V is TRBV5-1, with 9 bases fitting TRBD1. V dropped 4 bases and J dropped 3; count of bases not matched to a gene: 3. This CDR3 contains 14 residues. Germline V gene sequence: CDR1 SGHRS, CDR2 YFSETQ. CDR3 amino acids: CASSGGQGTDTQYF. CDR3 coding DNA: TGCGCCAGCAGCGGGGGACAGGGAACAGATACGCAGTATTTT.

Only a few counts were recorded for this clone. The V call is TRBV11-2, the J call TRBJ2-2; 7 bases are a match to TRBD2. Germline lookup yields CDR1 SGHAT and CDR2 FQNNGV. CDR3 length equals 15 residues. The V segment lost 1 base and the J segment 5 bases; nucleotides outside the gene matches: 4. The CDR3 bases are TGTGCCAGCAGCTTAGTATCGGGGGGAACCGGGGAGCTGTTTTTT. Translating gives CASSLVSGGTGELFF.

The gene calls are TRBV19 and TRBJ2-7; the match to TRBD2 covers 7 bases. V gave up 4 bases and J gave up 2 bases; unmatched junction bases: 5. The V gene's germline CDR1 is LNHDA and CDR2 SQIVND (reference sequence). The CDR3 loop spans 14 amino acids. The CDR3 region is CASSKAGATYEQYF. In nucleotides, the CDR3 is TGTGCCAGTAGTAAGGCGGGAGCGACCTACGAGCAGTACTTC.

J is TRBJ2-6 and V is TRBV9; D not resolved. The germline V gene has CDR1 SGDLS and CDR2 YYNGEE. Trimming removed 0 bases from V and 0 bases from J, with 7 bases in between. The CDR3 covers 16 residues. The CDR3 coding sequence is TGTGCCAGCAGCGTAGAAGTAGCCTCTGGGGCCAACGTCCTGACTTTC. Its translation is CASSVEVASGANVLTF.

With regard to this clone: This same CDR3 is encoded by further DNA sequences in the sample. This chain links TRBV15 with TRBJ2-3; D perhaps matches TRBD2 (6 bases). V lost 1 base and J 0 bases, leaving 11 bases between the germline ends. CDR1 is LNHNV, CDR2 YYDKDF, per germline (reference sequence). The CDR3 runs 16 residues. In DNA form, the CDR3 reads TGTGCCACCAGCAGAGGAGATAGCGGAAGCACAGATACGCAGTATTTT. Its protein product is CATSRGDSGSTDTQYF.

The rearrangement uses TRBV18 and TRBJ1-4; TRBD1 might be the D (6 bases). This CDR3 has 15 residues. V was cut by 2 bases and J by 2 bases, with 9 bases left in between. The germline V gene encodes CDR1 KGHSH and CDR2 LQKENI. CDR3 in DNA: TGTGCCAGCTCACCAACCAGGGGTACTAATGAAAAACTGTTTTTT. Translating it yields CASSPTRGTNEKLFF.

The CDR3 DNA sequence: TGTGCCAGCAGTGAAGCGGGCGGGAGGGGAGATTCCTACAATGAGCAGTTCTTC. This encodes CASSEAGGRGDSYNEQFF. The chain couples TRBV25-1 to TRBJ2-1; TRBD2 matches 9 bases. V shed 2 bases, J shed 1 base, and the junction held 9 bases outside the gene matches. Germline CDR1 MGHDK, CDR2 SYGVNS. CDR3 length equals 18 residues. Variable domain in full (rest from reference TRBV25-1 and TRBJ2-1): EADIYQTPRYLVIGTGKKITLECSQTMGHDKMYWYQQDPGMELHLIHYSYGVNSTEKGDLSSESTVSRIRTEHFPLTLESARPSHTSQYLCASSEAGGRGDSYNEQFFGPGTRLTVL.

This chain links TRBV7-9 with TRBJ1-3; D is unresolved. Looked up from germline, CDR1 is SEHNR and CDR2 is FQNEAQ (reference sequence). The CDR3 is 15 amino acids. The V and J ends lost 5 bases and 4 bases respectively, with 15 bases between them. The CDR3 loop is CASSRDLPRGNTIYF. Written as DNA, the CDR3 is TGTGCCAGCAGCAGAGACCTCCCGCGGGGAAACACCATATATTTT.

This clone was recorded a few times. The chain combines TRBV4-1 with TRBJ2-7; tentatively, D is TRBD2 (7 bases). Per the germline V gene, CDR1 is MGHRA and CDR2 is YSYEKL. V lost 6 bases and J 5 bases, leaving 26 bases between the germline ends. The CDR3 is 17 amino acids. CDR3 DNA: TGCGCCAGCAGTAGCACGGGCGGGGGCGGGAGTATGGACGAGCAGTACTTC. Protein sequence: CASSSTGGGGSMDEQYF.

The chain links TRBV30 to TRBJ2-3, with 14 bases identical to TRBD2. In germline, CDR1 is GTSNPN, CDR2 SVGIG (reference sequence). The V and J ends lost 6 bases and 5 bases, in that order; junction bases with no gene match: 7. This CDR3 region has 15 residues. The CDR3 DNA reads TGTGCCTGCTCGGGGACTAGCGGGAGAATAGATACGCAGTATTTT. It is translated as CACSGTSGRIDTQYF.

The V call is TRBV11-2, the J call TRBJ1-1; D is unclear. Germline CDR1 reads SGHAT; CDR2 reads FQNNGV. Trimming cost V 5 bases and J 1 base, with 8 bases left between them. This CDR3 has 13 residues. This chain's CDR3 is CASSRLRNTEAFF. CDR3 sequence (DNA): TGTGCCAGCAGCCGACTTCGGAACACTGAAGCTTTCTTT.

V usage is TRBV5-1 and J usage is TRBJ2-7, with TRBD2 matching 11 bases. The CDR3 spans 16 residues. Germline assignment: CDR1 SGHRS and CDR2 YFSETQ. V lost 0 bases and J lost 4; bases outside the gene matches: 6. The CDR3 sequence: CASSLVAGGPEYEQYF. In nucleotides, the CDR3 is TGCGCCAGCAGCTTGGTAGCGGGAGGGCCGGAATACGAGCAGTACTTC.

This sequence joins TRBV19 and TRBJ2-2, with D perhaps TRBD2 (5 bases). Trimming shortened V by 3 bases and J by 4 bases, and 9 bases separated the two germline ends. CDR1 and CDR2 from the germline V gene are LNHDA and SQIVND (reference sequence). The CDR3 totals 14 residues. The CDR3 protein is CASSMTGSTGELFF. CDR3 in DNA: TGTGCCAGTAGTATGACGGGGTCCACCGGGGAGCTGTTTTTT.

The J gene is TRBJ1-3, the V gene TRBV7-9; 9 nucleotides match TRBD1. The CDR3 contains 17 residues. In germline, CDR1 is SEHNR, CDR2 FQNEAQ (reference sequence). J was trimmed by 0 bases and V by 5 bases; bases with no gene match: 8. CDR3 protein: CASSPHGQGISGNTIYF. The DNA for the CDR3 is TGTGCCAGCAGCCCCCATGGACAGGGGATCTCTGGAAACACCATATATTTT.

This clone was recorded once. The V call is TRBV10-3, the J call TRBJ2-7; 7 nucleotides align to TRBD1. CDR3 length: 14 amino acids. V was pared by 4 bases and J by 0 bases, with 3 bases of the junction left unmatched. Germline CDR1 reads ENHRY; CDR2 reads SYGVKD. CDR3 sequence: CAISGGQPSYEQYF. The CDR3 region has the DNA TGTGCCATCAGTGGGGGACAGCCCTCCTACGAGCAGTACTTC.